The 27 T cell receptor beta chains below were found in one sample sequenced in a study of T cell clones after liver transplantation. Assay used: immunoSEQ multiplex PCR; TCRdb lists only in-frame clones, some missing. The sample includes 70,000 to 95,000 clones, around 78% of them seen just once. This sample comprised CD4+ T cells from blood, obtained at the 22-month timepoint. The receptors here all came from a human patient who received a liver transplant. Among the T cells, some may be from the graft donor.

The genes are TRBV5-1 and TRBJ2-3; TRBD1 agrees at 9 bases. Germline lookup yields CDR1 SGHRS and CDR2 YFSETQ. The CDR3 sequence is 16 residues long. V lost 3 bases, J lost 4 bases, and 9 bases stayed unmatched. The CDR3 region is CASSWTRGQGADTQYF. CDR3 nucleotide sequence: TGCGCCAGCAGCTGGACGAGGGGACAGGGCGCAGATACGCAGTATTTT. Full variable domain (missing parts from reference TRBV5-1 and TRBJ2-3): KAGVTQTPRYLIKTRGQQVTLSCSPISGHRSVSWYQQTPGQGLQFLFEYFSETQRNKGNFPGRFSGRQFSNSRSEMNVSTLELGDSALYLCASSWTRGQGADTQYFGPGTRLTVL.

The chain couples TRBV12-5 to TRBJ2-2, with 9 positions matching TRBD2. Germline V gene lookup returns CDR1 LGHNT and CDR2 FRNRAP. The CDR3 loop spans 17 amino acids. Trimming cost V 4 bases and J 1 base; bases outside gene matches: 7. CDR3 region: CASGSTTSGRNTGELFF. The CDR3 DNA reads TGTGCTAGTGGTTCCACAACTAGCGGGCGGAACACCGGGGAGCTGTTTTTT.

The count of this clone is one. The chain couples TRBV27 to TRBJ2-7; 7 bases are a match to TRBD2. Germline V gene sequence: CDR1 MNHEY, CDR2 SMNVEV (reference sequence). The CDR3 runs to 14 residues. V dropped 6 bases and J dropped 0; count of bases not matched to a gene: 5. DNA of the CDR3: TGTGCCAGCAGCCCTAGCGGTCTCTCCTACGAGCAGTACTTC. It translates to CASSPSGLSYEQYF.

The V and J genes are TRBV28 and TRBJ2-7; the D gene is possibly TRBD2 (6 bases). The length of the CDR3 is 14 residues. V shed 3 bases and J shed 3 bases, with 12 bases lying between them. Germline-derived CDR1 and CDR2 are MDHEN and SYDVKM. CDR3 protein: CASSLTRGGYEQYF. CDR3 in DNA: TGTGCCAGCAGTTTGACCCGGGGAGGCTACGAGCAGTACTTC.

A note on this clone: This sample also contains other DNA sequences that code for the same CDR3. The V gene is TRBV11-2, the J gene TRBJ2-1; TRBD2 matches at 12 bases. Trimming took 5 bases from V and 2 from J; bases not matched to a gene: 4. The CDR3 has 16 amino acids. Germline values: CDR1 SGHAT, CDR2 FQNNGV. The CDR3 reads CASSPRTSGAYNEQFF. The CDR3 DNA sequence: TGTGCCAGCAGCCCAAGGACTAGCGGGGCCTACAATGAGCAGTTCTTC.

The CDR3 is CASSWDPGYGYTF. The CDR3 DNA follows: TGCGCCAGCAGCTGGGACCCAGGGTATGGCTACACCTTC. The chain joins TRBV5-1 to TRBJ1-2, with a possible D match to TRBD1 (5 bases). Germline values: CDR1 SGHRS, CDR2 YFSETQ. The CDR3 spans 13 residues. V lost 3 bases, J lost 5 bases, and 11 bases lay in between.

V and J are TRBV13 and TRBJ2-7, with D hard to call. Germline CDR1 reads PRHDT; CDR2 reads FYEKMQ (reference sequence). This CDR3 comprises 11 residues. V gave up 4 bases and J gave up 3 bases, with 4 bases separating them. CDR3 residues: CASSYGYEQYF. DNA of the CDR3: TGTGCCAGCAGCTACGGCTACGAGCAGTACTTC.

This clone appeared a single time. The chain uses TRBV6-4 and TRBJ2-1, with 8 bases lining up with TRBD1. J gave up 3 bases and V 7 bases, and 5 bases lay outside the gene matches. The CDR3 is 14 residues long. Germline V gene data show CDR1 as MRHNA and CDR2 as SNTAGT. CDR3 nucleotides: TGTGCCAGCAAGGTGGACAGGGACTACAATGAGCAGTTCTTC. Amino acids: CASKVDRDYNEQFF.

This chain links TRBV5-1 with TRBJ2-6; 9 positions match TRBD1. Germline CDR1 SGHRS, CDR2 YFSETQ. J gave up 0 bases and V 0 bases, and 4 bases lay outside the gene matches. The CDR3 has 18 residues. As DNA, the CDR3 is TGCGCCAGCAGCTTGGTACAGGGGGCCGACTCTGGGGCCAACGTCCTGACTTTC. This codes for CASSLVQGADSGANVLTF.

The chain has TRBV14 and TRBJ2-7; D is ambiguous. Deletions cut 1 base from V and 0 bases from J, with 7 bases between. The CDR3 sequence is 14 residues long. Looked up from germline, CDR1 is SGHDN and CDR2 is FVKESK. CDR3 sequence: CASSQAHFSYEQYF. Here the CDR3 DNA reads TGTGCCAGCAGCCAAGCCCACTTCTCCTACGAGCAGTACTTC.

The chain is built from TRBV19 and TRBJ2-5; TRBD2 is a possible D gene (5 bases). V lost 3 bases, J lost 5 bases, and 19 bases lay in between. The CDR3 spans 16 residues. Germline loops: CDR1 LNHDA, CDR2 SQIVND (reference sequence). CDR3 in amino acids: CASSIGVTPIGETQYF. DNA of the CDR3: TGTGCCAGTAGTATCGGGGTCACCCCTATCGGGGAGACCCAGTACTTC.

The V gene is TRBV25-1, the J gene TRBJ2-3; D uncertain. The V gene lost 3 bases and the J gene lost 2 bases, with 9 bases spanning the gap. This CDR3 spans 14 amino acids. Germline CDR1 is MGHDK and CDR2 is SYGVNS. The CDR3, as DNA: TGTGCCAGCAGTGATCCTTCGACCACAGATACGCAGTATTTT. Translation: CASSDPSTTDTQYF.

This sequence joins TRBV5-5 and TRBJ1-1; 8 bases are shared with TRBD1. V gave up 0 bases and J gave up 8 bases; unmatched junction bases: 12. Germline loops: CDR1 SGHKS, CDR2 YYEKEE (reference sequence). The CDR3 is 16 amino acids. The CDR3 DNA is TGTGCCAGCAGCTTGGCGTCGGGCCAGGGGGCGCAGGAAGCTTTCTTT. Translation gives CASSLASGQGAQEAFF.

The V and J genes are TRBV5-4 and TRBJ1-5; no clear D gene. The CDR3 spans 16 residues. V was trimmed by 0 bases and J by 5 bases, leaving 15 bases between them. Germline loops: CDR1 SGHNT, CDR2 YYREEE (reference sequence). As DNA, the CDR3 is TGTGCCAGCAGCTTGGTGGAGGGAGCCGACGATCAGCCCCAGCATTTT. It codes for CASSLVEGADDQPQHF.

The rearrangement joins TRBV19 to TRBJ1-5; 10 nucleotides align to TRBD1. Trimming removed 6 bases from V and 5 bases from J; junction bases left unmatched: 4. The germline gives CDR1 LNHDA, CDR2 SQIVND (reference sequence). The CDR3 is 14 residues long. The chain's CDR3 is CASSDRGQDQPQHF. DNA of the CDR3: TGTGCCAGTAGCGACAGGGGGCAGGATCAGCCCCAGCATTTT.

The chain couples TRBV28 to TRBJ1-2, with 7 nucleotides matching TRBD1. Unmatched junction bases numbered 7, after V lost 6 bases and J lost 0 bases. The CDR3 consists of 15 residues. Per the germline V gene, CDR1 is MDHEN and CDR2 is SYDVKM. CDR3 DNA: TGTGCCAGCAGAGGACTAGGGACAGCTAACTATGGCTACACCTTC. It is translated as CASRGLGTANYGYTF.

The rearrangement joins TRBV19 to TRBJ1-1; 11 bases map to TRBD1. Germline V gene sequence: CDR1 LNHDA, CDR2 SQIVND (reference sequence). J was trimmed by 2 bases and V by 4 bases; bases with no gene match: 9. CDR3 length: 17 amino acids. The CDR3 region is CASSNLPRTGGNTEAFF. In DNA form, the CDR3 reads TGTGCCAGTAGTAATCTCCCTAGGACAGGGGGCAACACTGAAGCTTTCTTT.

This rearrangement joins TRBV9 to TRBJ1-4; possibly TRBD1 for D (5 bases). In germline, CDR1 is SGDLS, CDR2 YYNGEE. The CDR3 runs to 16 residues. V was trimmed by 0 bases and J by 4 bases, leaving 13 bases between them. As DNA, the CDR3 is TGTGCCAGCAGCGTAGCTGGAAGGGGCCTTAATGAAAAACTGTTTTTT. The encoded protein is CASSVAGRGLNEKLFF.

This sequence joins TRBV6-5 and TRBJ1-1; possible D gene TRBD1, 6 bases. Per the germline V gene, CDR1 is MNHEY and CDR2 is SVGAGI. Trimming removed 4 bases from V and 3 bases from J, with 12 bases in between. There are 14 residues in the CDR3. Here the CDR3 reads CASSSGQFHTEAFF. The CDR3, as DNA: TGTGCCAGCAGTTCCGGACAGTTCCACACTGAAGCTTTCTTT.

CDR3 in DNA: TGTGCCAGCAGCTTAAATCCTCAGGGTACGAACACTGAAGCTTTCTTT. This gives the protein CASSLNPQGTNTEAFF. The J gene is TRBJ1-1, the V gene TRBV7-2, with a tentative D call TRBD1 (5 bases). The V gene's germline CDR1 is SGHTA and CDR2 FQGNSA. V lost 2 bases, J lost 1 base, and 14 bases lay in between. The CDR3 covers 16 residues.

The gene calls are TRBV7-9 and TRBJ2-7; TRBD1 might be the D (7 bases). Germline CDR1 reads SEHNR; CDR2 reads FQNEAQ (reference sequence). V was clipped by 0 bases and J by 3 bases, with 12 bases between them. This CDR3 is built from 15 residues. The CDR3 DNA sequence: TGTGCCAGCAGCTTAGCGGCAGGGGGGTACTACGAGCAGTACTTC. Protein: CASSLAAGGYYEQYF.

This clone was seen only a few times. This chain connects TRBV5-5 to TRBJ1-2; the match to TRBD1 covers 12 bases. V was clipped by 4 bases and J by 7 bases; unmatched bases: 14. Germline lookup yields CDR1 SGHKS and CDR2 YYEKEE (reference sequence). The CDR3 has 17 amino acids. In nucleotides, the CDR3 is TGTGCCAGCAGCCACCCGACCGGGACAGGGGGCTTTTCTGGCTACACCTTC. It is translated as CASSHPTGTGGFSGYTF.

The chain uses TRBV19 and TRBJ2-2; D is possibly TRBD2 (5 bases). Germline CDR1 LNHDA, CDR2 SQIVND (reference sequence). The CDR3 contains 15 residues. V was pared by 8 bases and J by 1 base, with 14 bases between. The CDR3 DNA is TGTGCCAGTTGTTCGCGGGTCCTGAACACCGGGGAGCTGTTTTTT. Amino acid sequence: CASCSRVLNTGELFF.

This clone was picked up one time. The chain's CDR3 is CASSLDSTPSALPYEQYF. The CDR3 coding sequence is TGTGCCAGCAGCTTAGATTCCACCCCCAGCGCGCTACCCTACGAGCAGTACTTC. The gene calls are TRBV11-2 and TRBJ2-7; D gene ambiguous. Deletions cut 0 bases from V and 2 bases from J, with 20 bases between. Germline V gives CDR1 SGHAT, CDR2 FQNNGV. This CDR3 has 18 amino acids.

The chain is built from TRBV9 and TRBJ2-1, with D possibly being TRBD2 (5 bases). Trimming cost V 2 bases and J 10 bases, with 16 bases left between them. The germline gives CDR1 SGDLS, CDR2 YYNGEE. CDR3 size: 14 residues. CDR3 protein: CASSVPSPTGEQFF. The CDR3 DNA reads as TGTGCCAGCAGCGTTCCTTCCCCCACGGGGGAGCAGTTCTTC.

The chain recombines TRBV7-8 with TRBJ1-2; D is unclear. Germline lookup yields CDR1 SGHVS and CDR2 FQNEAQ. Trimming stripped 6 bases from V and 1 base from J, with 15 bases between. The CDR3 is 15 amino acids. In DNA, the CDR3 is TGTGCCAGCAGTCGAACCAGGAACCTTAACTATGGCTACACCTTC. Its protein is CASSRTRNLNYGYTF.

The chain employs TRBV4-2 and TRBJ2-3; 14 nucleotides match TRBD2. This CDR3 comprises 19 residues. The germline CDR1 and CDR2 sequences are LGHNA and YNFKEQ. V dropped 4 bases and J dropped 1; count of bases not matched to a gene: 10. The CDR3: CASSPLRLAGGFGTDTQYF. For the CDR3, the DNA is TGTGCCAGCAGCCCCCTAAGACTAGCGGGGGGGTTCGGCACAGATACGCAGTATTTT.